Shown below are 28 T cell receptor beta chains from a single sample sequenced in a study of T cells in Graves' hyperthyroidism and ophthalmopathy. Researchers took RNA transcripts and amplified the TCR beta CDR3 regions from them. The HTBI primer set was used in a first-round RT-PCR of the TCR CDR3. TCRdb recomputed calls from the multiplex PCR reads with MiXCR, one row per CDR3 protein. The sample consists of 600,000 to 900,000 distinct CDR3 sequences, 15% to 20% of them appearing once. Sequences were obtained from blood. These TCRs come from a man aged 18 to 30 with Graves' hyperthyroidism.

This clonotype has ten or more counts. The chain couples TRBV2 to TRBJ2-2; D could derive from TRBD1 or TRBD2 (6 bases each). CDR3 length: 14 amino acids. V lost 6 bases and J lost 4, with 12 bases in between. The germline gives CDR1 SNHLY, CDR2 FYNNEI. The chain's CDR3 is CASRAGDSTGELFF. The CDR3 DNA is TGTGCCAGCAGGGCAGGGGACTCCACCGGGGAGCTGTTTTTT. The full variable domain, its missing parts supplied by reference TRBV2 and TRBJ2-2, is EPEVTQTPSHQVTQMGQEVILRCVPISNHLYFYWYRQILGQKVEFLVSFYNNEISEKSEIFDDQFSVERPDGSNFTLKIRSTKLEDSAMYFCASRAGDSTGELFFGEGSRLTVL.

This clonotype showed up just a few times. V is TRBV27 and J is TRBJ2-7; possible D gene TRBD2, 6 bases. This CDR3 spans 15 amino acids. Germline V CDR1 and CDR2: MNHEY, SMNVEV (reference sequence). Trimming took off 6 bases at V and 2 bases at J, with 17 bases between the two ends. The CDR3 DNA reads TGTGCCAGCAGGCCGGCCGTAGCGGTCCCCTACGAGCAGTACTTC. Encoded protein: CASRPAVAVPYEQYF.

This clonotype was recorded at least ten times. The rearrangement links TRBV7-9 to TRBJ2-5, with 7 bases matching TRBD2. The CDR3 covers 17 residues. Germline V gene lookup returns CDR1 SEHNR and CDR2 FQNEAQ (reference sequence). J gave up 5 bases and V 5 bases, and 17 bases lay outside the gene matches. CDR3 protein: CASSPFDFDGRSETQYF. The CDR3, as DNA: TGTGCCAGCAGCCCATTCGATTTTGACGGGAGGTCCGAGACCCAGTACTTC.

At least ten counts were recorded for this clonotype. The V gene is TRBV28, the J gene TRBJ2-7, with TRBD1 matching 10 bases. After removal of 2 bases from V and 4 bases from J, the junction contained 8 bases not matched to a gene. The CDR3 totals 16 residues. In germline, CDR1 is MDHEN, CDR2 SYDVKM. The CDR3 sequence: CASSLRRGTGDYEQYF. Written as DNA, the CDR3 is TGTGCCAGCAGTTTACGACGTGGGACAGGGGATTACGAGCAGTACTTC.

There are many counts of this clonotype. The V gene is TRBV7-9, the J gene TRBJ2-4; D ambiguous. CDR3 length: 16 amino acids. Trimming shortened V by 5 bases and J by 6 bases, and 20 bases separated the two germline ends. In germline, CDR1 is SEHNR, CDR2 FQNEAQ (reference sequence). The CDR3 protein is CASSRAGVHETNIQYF. The CDR3 nucleotides read TGTGCCAGCAGCCGAGCAGGCGTCCATGAGACAAACATTCAGTACTTC.

The rearrangement joins TRBV5-7 to TRBJ2-7; 8 bases fit TRBD1. TRBV5-7 is an ORF; its function is uncertain. This CDR3 contains 14 residues. With 6 bases clipped from V and 3 bases from J, the junction kept 8 bases outside the gene matches. The CDR3 coding sequence is TGTGCCAGCACCCAGGGACAGGCATGCTACGAGCAGTACTTC. Its translation: CASTQGQACYEQYF.

This clonotype was seen at least ten times. J is TRBJ1-2 and V is TRBV20-1; no definite D call. Trimming pared 0 bases from V and 4 bases from J, leaving 15 bases between. There are 15 residues in the CDR3. Germline V gives CDR1 DFQATT, CDR2 SNEGSKA (reference sequence). The DNA of the CDR3 is TGCAGTGCTAGAGAATTGGTTCCGGCCCCCTATGGCTACACCTTC. Protein: CSARELVPAPYGYTF.

V gene TRBV11-2 combines with J gene TRBJ2-6; D is unclear. From germline, CDR1 is SGHAT and CDR2 FQNNGV. Trimming cost V 4 bases and J 3 bases, with 13 bases left between them. This CDR3 is built from 16 residues. The CDR3, as DNA: TGTGCCAGCAGCTCCCCCCTGGTTGTTGGGGCCAACGTCCTGACTTTC. This gives the protein CASSSPLVVGANVLTF.

The V call is TRBV4-1, the J call TRBJ2-1, with 10 bases that match TRBD1. Germline loops: CDR1 MGHRA, CDR2 YSYEKL. CDR3 length: 15 amino acids. Trimming cost V 1 base and J 4 bases; bases outside gene matches: 1. The CDR3 loop is CASSQGTGGYNEQFF. As DNA, the CDR3 is TGCGCCAGCAGCCAAGGGACAGGGGGTTACAATGAGCAGTTCTTC.

The V call is TRBV9, the J call TRBJ1-1; 7 bases agree with TRBD1. Losses at the gene ends were 0 bases for V and 3 bases for J; bases not matched to a gene: 8. The CDR3 is made up of 16 amino acids. The germline gives CDR1 SGDLS, CDR2 YYNGEE. As DNA, the CDR3 is TGTGCCAGCAGCGTAGAACAGGGGCTAGCTTACACTGAAGCTTTCTTT. Its translation is CASSVEQGLAYTEAFF.

This clonotype was observed a handful of times. A much larger clone sits a single nucleotide away, making a read error possible. The J gene is TRBJ2-2, the V gene TRBV9; D gene ambiguous. From germline, CDR1 is SGDLS and CDR2 YYNGEE. CDR3 length: 12 amino acids. Trimming pared 4 bases from V and 1 base from J, leaving 2 bases between. The CDR3 DNA follows: TGTGCCAGCAGCATGAACACCGGGGAGCTGTTTTTT. It encodes CASSMNTGELFF.

In this sample, this clonotype turned up many times. The rearrangement uses TRBV3-1 and TRBJ2-3; 7 nucleotides agree with TRBD2. This CDR3 comprises 19 residues. V trimming: 0 bases; J trimming: 5 bases; junction bases outside the gene matches: 17. Germline lookup yields CDR1 LGHDT and CDR2 YNNKEL (reference sequence). The CDR3 DNA follows: TGTGCCAGCAGCCAAGATCCCTACGGGGAGACTAGCTTCGTAGATACGCAGTATTTT. Residues: CASSQDPYGETSFVDTQYF.

The table lists this clonotype with many counts. The chain employs TRBV24-1 and TRBJ2-5, with 15 bases identical to TRBD2. This CDR3 has 16 residues. Looked up from germline, CDR1 is KGHDR and CDR2 is SFDVKD. The ends lost 3 bases at V and 5 bases at J; junction bases unmatched: 3. In nucleotides, the CDR3 is TGTGCCACCAGTGATATGGGGACTAGCGGGAGGGAGACCCAGTACTTC. This gives the protein CATSDMGTSGRETQYF.

This clonotype was detected a few times. In DNA form, the CDR3 reads TGTGCCAGCAGTTCTCCTGGTAGGGACGTTGCAGATACGCAGTATTTT. Protein: CASSSPGRDVADTQYF. The rearrangement joins TRBV25-1 to TRBJ2-3; D possibly matches TRBD1 or TRBD2 (5 bases each). V was clipped by 5 bases and J by 4 bases, with 19 bases between them. The CDR3 spans 16 residues. CDR1 and CDR2 (germline): MGHDK, SYGVNS.

V is TRBV4-1 and J is TRBJ1-4; TRBD1 matches 9 bases. The CDR3 has 15 residues. V gave up 2 bases and J gave up 11 bases; unmatched junction bases: 9. Per the germline V gene, CDR1 is MGHRA and CDR2 is YSYEKL. The CDR3 nucleotides are TGCGCCAGCAGCCAACCGGGACAGGGCCTCACCAAACTGTTTTTT. Translating gives CASSQPGQGLTKLFF.

This clonotype has only a few counts. The J gene is TRBJ1-6, the V gene TRBV7-9; no clear D gene. CDR1 is SEHNR and CDR2 is FQNEAQ in the germline V gene (reference sequence). The CDR3 covers 12 residues. Trimming removed 0 bases at V and 10 bases at J, with 4 bases between. The DNA for the CDR3 is TGTGCCAGCAGCTTAGCAGACTCACCCCTCCACTTT. It specifies CASSLADSPLHF.

The sample holds a few counts of this clonotype. The chain employs TRBV13 and TRBJ2-1; TRBD2 is a possible D gene (7 bases). This CDR3 is 13 amino acids long. V lost 5 bases to trimming and J lost 5 bases, with 10 bases between them. Germline V gene data show CDR1 as PRHDT and CDR2 as FYEKMQ (reference sequence). CDR3 in amino acids: CASSGGGHNEQFF. The DNA of the CDR3 is TGTGCCAGCAGCGGGGGGGGCCACAATGAGCAGTTCTTC.

This clonotype was seen only a few times. V usage is TRBV3-1 and J usage is TRBJ1-3; D is ambiguous. The CDR3 totals 14 residues. Germline V gives CDR1 LGHDT, CDR2 YNNKEL (reference sequence). V dropped 4 bases and J dropped 0 bases, with 7 bases sitting between them. This CDR3 is CASSPRSSGNTIYF. Written as DNA, the CDR3 is TGTGCCAGCAGCCCCCGTAGCTCTGGAAACACCATATATTTT.

The chain has TRBV19 and TRBJ2-3; D is possibly TRBD2 (6 bases). Trimming stripped 0 bases from V and 6 bases from J, with 10 bases between. Germline lookup yields CDR1 LNHDA and CDR2 SQIVND (reference sequence). The CDR3 loop spans 14 amino acids. The CDR3 protein is CASSIDSAGDTQYF. The CDR3 nucleotides read TGTGCCAGTAGTATAGATTCGGCGGGGGATACGCAGTATTTT.

The J gene is TRBJ2-7, the V gene TRBV27; unclear D gene. The germline CDR1 and CDR2 sequences are MNHEY and SMNVEV (reference sequence). The CDR3 contains 13 residues. Trimming took off 6 bases at V and 6 bases at J, with 15 bases between the two ends. The CDR3, as DNA: TGTGCCAGCAGAAATGACCTTTTGGGCGAGCAGTACTTC. Its translation is CASRNDLLGEQYF.

At least ten counts were recorded for this clonotype. V is TRBV20-1 and J is TRBJ2-7, with a weak D call TRBD2 (6 bases). CDR1 is DFQATT, CDR2 SNEGSKA, per germline (reference sequence). V was shortened by 0 bases and J by 3 bases, with 15 bases between the two germline ends. There are 15 residues in the CDR3. CDR3: CSARDTTSLGYEQYF. The CDR3 DNA reads TGCAGTGCTAGAGATACGACTAGTCTCGGCTACGAGCAGTACTTC.

This clonotype was counted a few times. The chain carries TRBV6-2 or TRBV6-3 and TRBJ2-5; 8 nucleotides match TRBD2. This CDR3 has 18 residues. Trimming cost V 0 bases and J 1 base; bases outside gene matches: 10. Germline V gene data show CDR1 as MNHEY and CDR2 as SVGEGT. CDR3 in DNA: TGTGCCAGCAGTTACTCGTGGGCCAGCGGGAGATTCCAAGAGACCCAGTACTTC. Translating it yields CASSYSWASGRFQETQYF.

This clonotype occurred many times. The chain recombines TRBV29-1 with TRBJ2-7, with TRBD1 matching 7 bases. The CDR3 totals 12 residues. Germline V CDR1 and CDR2: SQVTM, ANQGSEA. Trimming cost V 6 bases and J 0 bases; bases outside gene matches: 2. The DNA for the CDR3 is TGCAGCGTCCGGACAGGCTCCTACGAGCAGTACTTC. Its protein is CSVRTGSYEQYF.

This clonotype was found once. Being one base from a much bigger clone, this may be a read error. This chain uses TRBV25-1 with TRBJ2-3; 11 nucleotides agree with TRBD2. This CDR3 is 19 amino acids long. From germline, CDR1 is MGHDK and CDR2 SYGVNS. The CDR3 bases are TGTGCCAGCAGTGAGTGGAGGGCCGTAGCGGGAGGGCCCGCAGATGCGCAGTATTTT. This encodes CASSEWRAVAGGPADAQYF.

This clonotype was found many times. The genes are TRBV30 and TRBJ1-1; TRBD1 aligns across 7 bases. The CDR3 sequence is 14 residues long. The trim removed 2 bases at V and 4 bases at J, leaving 7 bases unmatched. Germline CDR1 GTSNPN, CDR2 SVGIG (reference sequence). The CDR3 DNA follows: TGTGCCTGGAGTACAGGGGTTCGAGGCACTGAAGCTTTCTTT. The encoded protein is CAWSTGVRGTEAFF.

V usage is TRBV3-1 and J usage is TRBJ2-1; TRBD2 matches at 11 bases. The CDR3 has 18 amino acids. Germline-derived CDR1 and CDR2 are LGHDT and YNNKEL (reference sequence). V lost 4 bases and J lost 4; bases outside the gene matches: 12. This CDR3 reads CASSRETSGALMYNEQFF. The CDR3 nucleotides read TGTGCCAGCAGCCGTGAGACTAGCGGGGCGTTAATGTACAATGAGCAGTTCTTC.

This clonotype was picked up one time. The J gene is TRBJ2-2, the V gene TRBV20-1, with TRBD1 identical over 9 bases. Germline CDR1 is DFQATT and CDR2 is SNEGSKA (reference sequence). With V trimmed by 0 bases and J by 1 base, 3 bases remained unmatched. The CDR3 extends over 16 amino acids. The CDR3 sequence: CSARDWDRVNTGELFF. Written as DNA, the CDR3 is TGCAGTGCTAGAGATTGGGACAGGGTGAACACCGGGGAGCTGTTTTTT.

This clonotype was found many times. The chain combines TRBV7-2 with TRBJ2-7; D unclear. CDR1 SGHTA and CDR2 FQGNSA come from the germline V gene. V was clipped by 3 bases and J by 6 bases, with 9 bases between them. This CDR3 has 12 residues. The CDR3 nucleotides are TGTGCCAGCAGCTTGTCCCAGCCCGAGCAGTACTTC. It is translated as CASSLSQPEQYF.